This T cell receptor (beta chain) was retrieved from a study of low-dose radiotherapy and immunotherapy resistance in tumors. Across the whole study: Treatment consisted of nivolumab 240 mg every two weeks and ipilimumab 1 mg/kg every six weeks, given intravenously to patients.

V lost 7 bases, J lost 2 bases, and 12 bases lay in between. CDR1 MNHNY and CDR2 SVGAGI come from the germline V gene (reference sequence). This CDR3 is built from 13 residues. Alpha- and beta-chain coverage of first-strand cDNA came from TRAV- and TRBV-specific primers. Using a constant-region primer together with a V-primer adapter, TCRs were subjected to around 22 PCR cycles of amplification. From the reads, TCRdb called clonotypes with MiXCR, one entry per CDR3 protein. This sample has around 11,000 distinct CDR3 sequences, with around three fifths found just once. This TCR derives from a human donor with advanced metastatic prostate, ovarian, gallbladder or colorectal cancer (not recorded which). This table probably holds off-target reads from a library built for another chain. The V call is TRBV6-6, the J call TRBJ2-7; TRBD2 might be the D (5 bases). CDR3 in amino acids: CASKGAATYEQYF. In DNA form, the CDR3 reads TGTGCCAGCAAGGGAGCAGCTACCTACGAGCAGTACTTC.